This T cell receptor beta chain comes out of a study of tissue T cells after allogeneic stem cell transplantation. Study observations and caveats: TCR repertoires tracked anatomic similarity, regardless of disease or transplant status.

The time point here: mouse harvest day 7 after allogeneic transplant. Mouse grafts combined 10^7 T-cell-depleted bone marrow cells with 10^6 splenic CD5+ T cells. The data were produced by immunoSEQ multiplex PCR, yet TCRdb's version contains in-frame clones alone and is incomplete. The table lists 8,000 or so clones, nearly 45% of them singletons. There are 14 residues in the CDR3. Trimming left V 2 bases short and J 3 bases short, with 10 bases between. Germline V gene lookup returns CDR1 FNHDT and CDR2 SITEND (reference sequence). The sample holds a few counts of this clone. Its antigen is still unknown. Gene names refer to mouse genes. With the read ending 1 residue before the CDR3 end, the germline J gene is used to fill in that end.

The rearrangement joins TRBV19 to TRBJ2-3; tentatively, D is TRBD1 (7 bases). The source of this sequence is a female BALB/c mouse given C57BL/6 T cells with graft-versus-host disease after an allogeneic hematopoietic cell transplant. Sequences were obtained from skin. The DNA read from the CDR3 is TGTGCCAGCAGTATCGTAGGGGGCGCAGAAACGCTGTAT. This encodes CASSIVGGAETLY. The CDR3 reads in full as CASSIVGGAETLYF.